Included here is one T cell receptor beta chain sequence, with context. Its antigen remains unidentified. These data belong to a study of monozygotic twins with inflammatory bowel disease. General study results and limits: Against healthy co-twins, IBD patients had lower TCRbeta diversity (measured by inverse Simpson).

The germline V gene has CDR1 ENHRY and CDR2 SYGVKD. The CDR3 has 18 residues. Eight separate reactions per sample yielded the cDNA. UMIs were attached via template switching, each with a 6-nucleotide sample barcode. Using the 5' RACE reads, TCRdb records one entry per CDR3 protein without DNA. The sample table sets out about 160,000 distinct CDR3 sequences. The chain couples TRBV10-3 to TRBJ2-7; TCRdb proposes TRBD2, but this gene call is untestable without DNA. The sample taken for sequencing was blood. The sequence was collected from a human donor with ulcerative colitis or Crohn's disease, or a healthy co-twin of an affected twin (not recorded which). The chain's CDR3 is CAISESHPISGSSYEQYF.